The 5 T cell receptor beta chains below come from one sample, sequenced in a study of T-cell memory formation after mild COVID-19. TCRdb reprocessed the 5' RACE reads via MiXCR and lists one record per CDR3 protein. Among roughly 150,000 distinct CDR3 sequences listed, 13% were seen once. Sequencing was carried out using PBMCs or a T cell subset sorted from them (not recorded which). The receptors shown here come from a man between 18 and 35 years old who had mild COVID-19 (a few samples of this study predate the infection). Cell type and time point are not known.

V usage is TRBV10-3 and J usage is TRBJ1-5; 11 nucleotides agree with TRBD1. The junction had 10 bases not matched to a gene; V was cut back by 10 bases and J by 2 bases. This CDR3 has 16 residues. Germline CDR1 ENHRY, CDR2 SYGVKD. The CDR3 region has the DNA TGTGCCACCGGGACAGGGGGTCATTCAGGCAATCAGCCCCAGCATTTT. The encoded protein is CATGTGGHSGNQPQHF.

V usage is TRBV7-9 and J usage is TRBJ2-2, with TRBD1 matching over 8 bases. This CDR3 has 18 residues. Germline values: CDR1 SEHNR, CDR2 FQNEAQ (reference sequence). The trim removed 5 bases at V and 4 bases at J, leaving 15 bases unmatched. The CDR3 spells CASSPIFGRGLGTGELFF. The CDR3, as DNA: TGTGCCAGCAGCCCCATCTTTGGCAGGGGGCTAGGCACCGGGGAGCTGTTTTTT.

There are many counts of this clonotype. The chain combines TRBV7-2 with TRBJ2-1; the D is unclear. CDR3 length: 12 residues. Germline V gene sequence: CDR1 SGHTA, CDR2 FQGNSA. V was trimmed by 8 bases and J by 1 base, leaving 6 bases between them. The CDR3 loop reads CASRRSYNEQFF. The DNA for the CDR3 is TGTGCCAGCCGAAGGTCCTACAATGAGCAGTTCTTC.

The chain carries TRBV5-1 and TRBJ2-5; weak D call: TRBD1 (5 bases). CDR3 length equals 14 residues. Germline CDR1 is SGHRS and CDR2 is YFSETQ. The V end was cut by 6 bases, the J end by 1 base, with 13 bases between. For the CDR3, the DNA is TGCGCCAGCATGGAAGTCGACAGCCAAGAGACCCAGTACTTC. It encodes CASMEVDSQETQYF.

The CDR3 protein is CASTLDRSYEQYF. The CDR3 DNA reads as TGTGCCAGCACCCTAGACAGGTCCTACGAGCAGTACTTC. The rearrangement links TRBV7-2 to TRBJ2-7, with a tentative D call TRBD1 (6 bases). Germline CDR1 reads SGHTA; CDR2 reads FQGNSA. Between the trimmed V and J ends, which lost 7 bases and 1 base, there was a span of 11 bases. This CDR3 has 13 residues.